This TCR beta chain was obtained from a study of CD8+ T cells in alopecia areata. Looking at the study overall: Affected scalp percentage set treated patients' severity scores.

It was cDNA, reverse transcribed from extracted RNA, that served as the sequencing template. The protocol was immunoSEQ multiplex PCR, while the TCRdb copy is restricted to in-frame clones and leaves out a portion. The data show 110,000 to 150,000 clones, with roughly 54% seen just once and more than 15% held by the top ten. Whole-study results and caveats: Higher clonality was seen in lesional scalp than in normal scalp, especially in alopecia totalis/universalis. Normal skin contains resident alphabeta T cells, and these are also sequenced in scalp samples.

Concerning this clone itself: Its target is unknown.

This CDR3 has 13 amino acids. Trimming stripped 1 base from V and 6 bases from J, with 9 bases between. Germline values: CDR1 SEHNR, CDR2 FQNEAQ (reference sequence). Documented treatment: oral pan-JAK inhibitor, 5-10 mg twice daily. The sample in question was CD8+ T cells sorted from blood, obtained at week 4, from a patient treated with tofacitinib. V and J are TRBV7-9 and TRBJ1-1; D call uncertain. The receptor was isolated from a human donor with alopecia areata. CDR3 sequence (DNA): TGTGCCAGCAGCTTAGATTTAGGTGCTGAAGCTTTCTTT. Protein: CASSLDLGAEAFF.